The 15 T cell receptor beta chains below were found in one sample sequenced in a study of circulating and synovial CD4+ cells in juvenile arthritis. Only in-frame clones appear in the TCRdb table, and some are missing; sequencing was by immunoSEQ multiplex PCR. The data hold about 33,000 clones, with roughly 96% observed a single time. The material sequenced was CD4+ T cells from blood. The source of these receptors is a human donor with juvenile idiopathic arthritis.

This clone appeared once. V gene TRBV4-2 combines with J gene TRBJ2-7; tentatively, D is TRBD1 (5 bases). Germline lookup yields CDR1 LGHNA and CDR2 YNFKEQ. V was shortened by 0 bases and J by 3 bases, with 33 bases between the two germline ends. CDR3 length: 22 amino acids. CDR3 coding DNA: TGTGCCAGCAGCCAAGATGGTTTCCTCGGTTTATTCAAAGACAGACCCAACTACGAGCAGTACTTC. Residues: CASSQDGFLGLFKDRPNYEQYF.

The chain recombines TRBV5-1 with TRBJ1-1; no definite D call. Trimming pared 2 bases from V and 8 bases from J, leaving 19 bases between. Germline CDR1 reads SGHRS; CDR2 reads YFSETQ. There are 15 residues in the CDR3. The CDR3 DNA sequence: TGCGCCAGCAGCTTTTTCCCTGAAGCGCCGAGGGAAGCTTTCTTT. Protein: CASSFFPEAPREAFF.

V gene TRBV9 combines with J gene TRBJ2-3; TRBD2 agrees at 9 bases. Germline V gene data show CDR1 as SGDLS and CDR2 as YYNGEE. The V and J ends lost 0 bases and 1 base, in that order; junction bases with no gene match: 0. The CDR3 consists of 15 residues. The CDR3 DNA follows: TGTGCCAGCAGCGTAGGACTAGCGGGCACAGATACGCAGTATTTT. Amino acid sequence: CASSVGLAGTDTQYF.

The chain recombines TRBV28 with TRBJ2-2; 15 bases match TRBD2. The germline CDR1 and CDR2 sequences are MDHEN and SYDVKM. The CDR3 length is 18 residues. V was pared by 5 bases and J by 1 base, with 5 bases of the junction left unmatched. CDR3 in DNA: TGTGCCAGCAGTGGACCGGGACTAGCGGGAGGGAACACCGGGGAGCTGTTTTTT. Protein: CASSGPGLAGGNTGELFF.

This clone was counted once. CDR3 protein: CSVSLRTSGNTIYF. Written as DNA, the CDR3 is TGCAGCGTTTCATTACGGACTTCTGGAAACACCATATATTTT. The chain has TRBV29-1 and TRBJ1-3; D not certain. The CDR3 length is 14 residues. Per germline, CDR1 SQVTM and CDR2 ANQGSEA. Trimming removed 5 bases at V and 1 base at J, with 12 bases between.

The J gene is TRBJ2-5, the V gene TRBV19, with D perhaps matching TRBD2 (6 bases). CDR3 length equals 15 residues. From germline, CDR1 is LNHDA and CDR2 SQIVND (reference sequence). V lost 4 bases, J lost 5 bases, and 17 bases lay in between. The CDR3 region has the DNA TGTGCCAGTAGTACCTCCTCGGGTGGGGGGGAGACCCAGTACTTC. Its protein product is CASSTSSGGGETQYF.

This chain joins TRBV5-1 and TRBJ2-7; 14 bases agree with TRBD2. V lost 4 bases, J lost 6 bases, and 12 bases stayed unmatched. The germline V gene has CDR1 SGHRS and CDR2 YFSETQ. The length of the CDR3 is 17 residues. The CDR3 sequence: CASSTQPTSGGAGEQYF. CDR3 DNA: TGCGCCAGCAGCACCCAACCGACTAGCGGGGGGGCCGGCGAGCAGTACTTC.

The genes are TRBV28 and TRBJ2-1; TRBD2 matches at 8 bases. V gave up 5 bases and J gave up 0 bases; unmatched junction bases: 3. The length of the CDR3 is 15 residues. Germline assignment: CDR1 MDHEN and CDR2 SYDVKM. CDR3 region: CASSKAGDSYNEQFF. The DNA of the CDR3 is TGTGCCAGCAGTAAAGCGGGGGACTCCTACAATGAGCAGTTCTTC.

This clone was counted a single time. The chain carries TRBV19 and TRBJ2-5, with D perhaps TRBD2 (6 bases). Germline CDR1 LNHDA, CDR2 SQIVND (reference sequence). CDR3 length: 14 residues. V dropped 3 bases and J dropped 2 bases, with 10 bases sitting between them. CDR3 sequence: CASSIWGDQETQYF. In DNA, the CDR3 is TGTGCCAGTAGTATCTGGGGGGATCAAGAGACCCAGTACTTC.

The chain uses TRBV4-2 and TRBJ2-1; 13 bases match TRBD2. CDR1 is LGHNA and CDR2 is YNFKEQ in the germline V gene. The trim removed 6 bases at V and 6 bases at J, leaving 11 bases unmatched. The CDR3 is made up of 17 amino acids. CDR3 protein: CASSPSVTSGGANEQFF. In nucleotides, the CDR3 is TGTGCCAGCAGTCCGAGCGTAACTAGCGGGGGGGCCAATGAGCAGTTCTTC.

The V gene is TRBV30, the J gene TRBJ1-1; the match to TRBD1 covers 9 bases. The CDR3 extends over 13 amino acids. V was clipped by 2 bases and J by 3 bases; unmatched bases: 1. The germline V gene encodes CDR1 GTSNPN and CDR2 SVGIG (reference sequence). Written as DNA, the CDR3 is TGTGCCTGGAGTAGGACAGGGGACACTGAAGCTTTCTTT. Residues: CAWSRTGDTEAFF.

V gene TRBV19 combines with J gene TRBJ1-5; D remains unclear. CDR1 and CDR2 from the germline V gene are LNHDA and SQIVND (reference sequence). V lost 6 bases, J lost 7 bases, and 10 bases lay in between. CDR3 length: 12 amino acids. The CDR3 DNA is TGTGCCAGTAGCAACCGACAACAGCCCCAGCATTTT. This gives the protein CASSNRQQPQHF.

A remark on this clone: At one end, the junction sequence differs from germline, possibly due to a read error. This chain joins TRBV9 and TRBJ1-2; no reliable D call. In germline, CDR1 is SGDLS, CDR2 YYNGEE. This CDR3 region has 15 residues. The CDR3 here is CASSEALRPRAHIHF. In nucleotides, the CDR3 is TGTGCCAGCAGCGAAGCCCTCAGGCCACGAGCTCACATTCATTTC.

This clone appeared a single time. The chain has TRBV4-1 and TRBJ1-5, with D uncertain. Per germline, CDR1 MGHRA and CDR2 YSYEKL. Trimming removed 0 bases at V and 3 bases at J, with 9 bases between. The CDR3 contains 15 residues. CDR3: CASSQDPQFNQPQHF. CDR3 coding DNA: TGCGCCAGCAGCCAAGACCCGCAGTTCAATCAGCCCCAGCATTTT.

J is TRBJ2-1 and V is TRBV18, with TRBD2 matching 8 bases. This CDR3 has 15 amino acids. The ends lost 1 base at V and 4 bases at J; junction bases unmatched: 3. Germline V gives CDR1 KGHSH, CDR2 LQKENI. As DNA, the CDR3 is TGTGCCAGCTCACCACTGAGCGGGGGTTACAATGAGCAGTTCTTC. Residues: CASSPLSGGYNEQFF. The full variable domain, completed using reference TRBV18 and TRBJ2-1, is NAGVMQNPRHLVRRRGQEARLRCSPMKGHSHVYWYRQLPEEGLKFMVYLQKENIIDESGMPKERFSAEFPKEGPSILRIQQVVRGDSAAYFCASSPLSGGYNEQFFGPGTRLTVL.